This TCR beta chain derives from a study of blood T cells in healthy people across ages. Notes on the study in general: Strong correlation existed between TCR beta diversity and naive T cell percentage.

The CDR3 is made up of 14 amino acids. Germline CDR1 is DFQATT and CDR2 is SNEGSKA (reference sequence). After removal of 6 bases from V and 9 bases from J, the junction contained 11 bases not matched to a gene. Then a second PCR, running about 6 to 11 cycles, was carried out with a sample-barcoded 5' primer and a J-beta primer mix. Via MiXCR, TCRdb re-called the 5' RACE reads, giving one row per CDR3 protein. The data show some 700,000 distinct CDR3 sequences, approximately 43% seen once. Comments on this clonotype: Its antigen is unknown.

This clonotype was sampled from a woman aged 55-69 years in good health. The sample taken for sequencing was blood. The chain couples TRBV20-1 to TRBJ2-1; TRBD2 matches at 10 bases. This CDR3 is CSAFLGTSEGEQFF. CDR3 coding DNA: TGCAGTGCCTTCCTCGGGACTAGCGAAGGTGAGCAGTTCTTC.